Below, one T cell receptor (beta chain) is given with its context. Its antigen remains unknown. The data were obtained in a study of T cell responses to AZD1222 COVID-19 vaccine. Study-level findings and limits: Clonal diversity was possibly underestimated; the donors were predominantly white British and more often female. Seropositive at baseline were only a handful of AZD1222 recipients. Spike-specific TCR breadth and depth went up after people got two AZD1222 doses. Repertoire sampling occurred only after the peak T cell response.

The CDR3 runs to 13 residues. Germline assignment: CDR1 SQVTM and CDR2 ANQGSEA. V lost 2 bases, J lost 1 base, and 1 base stayed unmatched. Measured with immunoSEQ multiplex PCR; TCRdb has only the in-frame clones, and not every one. The sample has some 150,000 clones; about 85% are singletons. The clonotype originates from an adult who had recovered from COVID-19. The specimen was peripheral blood, collected after recovery from COVID-19. This sequence joins TRBV29-1 and TRBJ2-7; 8 bases agree with TRBD1. The CDR3 protein is CSVERTGSYEQYF. CDR3 DNA: TGCAGCGTTGAAAGGACAGGGTCCTACGAGCAGTACTTC.